These 11 T cell receptor beta chains were all obtained from the same sample, sequenced in a study of prognosis after radiotherapy for stage I lung cancer (dated by TCRdb to the early 2020s). TCRdb shows the sequencer as Illumina HiSeq 3000. Two rounds of multiplex PCR on genomic DNA were used to amplify the TCR beta CDR3 region. In the first round of PCR, primers specific to each TRBV and TRBJ gene were used, and the primer sequences are filed in Chinese patent CN105087789A. Using fastp at Q25 and MiXCR, TCRdb reprocessed the public reads and kept productive beta chains. Identical CDR3 protein sequences are pooled into one entry, listed with their most common genes and DNA. The sample has approximately 41,000 distinct CDR3 sequences on record, around 24% of them singletons. Less than 30% of the sample is taken by the ten largest. The specimen comprised PBMCs, sampled before or after stereotactic body radiation therapy (not recorded which). Every receptor here comes from a donor older than 45 with non-small cell lung cancer.

This clonotype was counted ten times or more. V usage is TRBV28 and J usage is TRBJ2-7; TRBD2 matches 9 bases. This CDR3 is built from 16 residues. V trimming: 4 bases; J trimming: 1 base; junction bases outside the gene matches: 8. Germline CDR1 is MDHEN and CDR2 is SYDVKM. CDR3 sequence (DNA): TGTGCCAGCAGTTCCAGCGGGACTAGCTTTTCCTACGAGCAGTACTTC. This encodes CASSSSGTSFSYEQYF.

This clonotype was observed many times. The rearrangement links TRBV7-3 to TRBJ1-1; 7 nucleotides match TRBD1. The CDR3 covers 17 residues. Germline-derived CDR1 and CDR2 are SGHTA and FQGTGA. J was trimmed by 4 bases and V by 5 bases; bases with no gene match: 16. The CDR3 sequence: CASSRSPGQFGRTEAFF. The CDR3 DNA is TGTGCCAGCAGCCGTAGCCCGGGACAGTTCGGGCGCACTGAAGCTTTCTTT.

This clonotype was seen many times. V usage is TRBV28 and J usage is TRBJ2-6; TRBD1 matches 10 bases. The V and J ends lost 6 bases and 0 bases, in that order; junction bases with no gene match: 14. CDR3 length: 20 residues. Germline loops: CDR1 MDHEN, CDR2 SYDVKM. CDR3 region: CASSYLVVGDRGSGANVLTF. DNA for the CDR3: TGTGCCAGCAGCTATCTAGTCGTGGGGGACAGGGGCTCTGGGGCCAACGTCCTGACTTTC.

Comments on this clonotype: A much larger clone is a single base away; this may be a read error. This sequence joins TRBV6-2 or TRBV6-3 and TRBJ1-1; D uncertain. Deletions cut 4 bases from V and 1 base from J, with 7 bases between. The CDR3 spans 13 residues. CDR1 and CDR2 from the germline V gene are MNHEY and SVGEGT. CDR3: CASSWRANTEAFF. CDR3 sequence (DNA): TGTGCCAGCAGTTGGCGGGCGAACACTGAAGCTTTCTTT.

About this clonotype: This clone may be a read error of a much larger clone one base away. The chain recombines TRBV20-1 with TRBJ1-1; tentatively, D is TRBD1 (5 bases). In germline, CDR1 is DFQATT, CDR2 SNEGSKA (reference sequence). The V gene lost 7 bases and the J gene lost 0 bases, with 15 bases spanning the gap. There are 14 residues in the CDR3. CDR3 protein: CSVKPGRMNTEAFF. The CDR3 bases are TGCAGTGTCAAGCCGGGACGGATGAACACTGAAGCTTTCTTT.

A word on this clonotype: In this CDR3 the conserved last residue, phenylalanine or tryptophan, is missing, so a read error is likely. This sequence joins TRBV7-9 and TRBJ2-2; D is unclear. Germline V gene sequence: CDR1 SEHNR, CDR2 FQNEAQ (reference sequence). V was trimmed by 1 base and J by 5 bases, leaving 2 bases between them. The CDR3 consists of 12 residues. CDR3 in DNA: TGTGCCAGCAGCTTAGAAACCGGGGAGCTGTTTTCT. Its protein is CASSLETGELFS.

In this sample, this clonotype turned up many times. V gene TRBV30 combines with J gene TRBJ2-2, with D uncertain. CDR3 length: 14 residues. The V gene lost 0 bases and the J gene lost 2 bases, with 7 bases spanning the gap. Germline loops: CDR1 GTSNPN, CDR2 SVGIG (reference sequence). CDR3: CAWSVGGNTGELFF. The CDR3 bases are TGTGCCTGGAGTGTAGGCGGAAACACCGGGGAGCTGTTTTTT.

The sample holds many counts of this clonotype. The chain uses TRBV24-1 and TRBJ2-7; the D gene is possibly TRBD2 (5 bases). Per the germline V gene, CDR1 is KGHDR and CDR2 is SFDVKD. Trimming removed 7 bases at V and 5 bases at J, with 14 bases between. This CDR3 has 13 residues. The CDR3 region is CATSGRGTDEQYF. The CDR3 nucleotides are TGTGCCACCAGCGGACGGGGTACGGACGAGCAGTACTTC.

In its sample, this clonotype was seen a few times. This rearrangement joins TRBV5-6 to TRBJ2-5; a weak D match, TRBD1 (5 bases). Trimming removed 2 bases at V and 2 bases at J, with 13 bases between. The germline V gene encodes CDR1 SGHDT and CDR2 YYEEEE. There are 15 residues in the CDR3. The CDR3 nucleotides are TGTGCCAGCAGCTTTGACAGAATCCCTCAAGAGACCCAGTACTTC. Translated, it gives CASSFDRIPQETQYF. Using reference TRBV5-6 and TRBJ2-5 for the parts outside the CDR3, the full variable domain is DAGVTQSPTHLIKTRGQQVTLRCSPKSGHDTVSWYQQALGQGPQFIFQYYEEEERQRGNFPDRFSGHQFPNYSSELNVNALLLGDSALYLCASSFDRIPQETQYFGPGTRLLVL.

DNA of the CDR3: TGCAGTGCTCCAACTGTCGGTGGCTACACCTTC. The encoded protein is CSAPTVGGYTF. V and J are TRBV20-1 and TRBJ1-2; no reliable D call. Trimming removed 5 bases from V and 7 bases from J, with 11 bases in between. Germline CDR1 DFQATT, CDR2 SNEGSKA (reference sequence). The CDR3 covers 11 residues.

CDR3 nucleotide sequence: TGTGCCAGCAGTTTGCGACAGGGGGCTGAAGCTTTCTTT. It specifies CASSLRQGAEAFF. The V and J genes are TRBV27 and TRBJ1-1; 9 bases match TRBD1. CDR1 and CDR2 from the germline V gene are MNHEY and SMNVEV (reference sequence). V dropped 3 bases and J dropped 6; count of bases not matched to a gene: 2. This CDR3 has 13 amino acids.